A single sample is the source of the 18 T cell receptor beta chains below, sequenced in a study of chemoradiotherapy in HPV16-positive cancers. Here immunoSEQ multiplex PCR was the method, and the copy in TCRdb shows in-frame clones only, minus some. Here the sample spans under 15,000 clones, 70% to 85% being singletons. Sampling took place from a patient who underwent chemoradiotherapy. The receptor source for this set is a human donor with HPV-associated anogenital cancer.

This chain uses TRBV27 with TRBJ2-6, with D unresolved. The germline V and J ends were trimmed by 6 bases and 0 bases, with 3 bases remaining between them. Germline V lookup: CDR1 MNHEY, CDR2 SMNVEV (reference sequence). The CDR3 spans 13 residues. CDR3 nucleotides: TGTGCCAGCAGGCTCTCTGGGGCCAACGTCCTGACTTTC. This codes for CASRLSGANVLTF.

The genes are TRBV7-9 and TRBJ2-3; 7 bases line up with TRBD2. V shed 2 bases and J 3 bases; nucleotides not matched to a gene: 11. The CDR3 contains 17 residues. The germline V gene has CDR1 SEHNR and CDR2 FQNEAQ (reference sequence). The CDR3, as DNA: TGTGCCAGCAGCTTACTTACTAGCGCTAGGGAGACAGATACGCAGTATTTT. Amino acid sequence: CASSLLTSARETDTQYF.

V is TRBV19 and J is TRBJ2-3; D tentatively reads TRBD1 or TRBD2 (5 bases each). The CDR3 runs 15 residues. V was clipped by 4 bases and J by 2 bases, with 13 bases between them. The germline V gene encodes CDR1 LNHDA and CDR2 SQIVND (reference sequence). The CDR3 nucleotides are TGTGCCAGTAGTAACGACTGGGGGACCACAGATACGCAGTATTTT. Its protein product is CASSNDWGTTDTQYF.

The CDR3 nucleotides are TGTGCCAGCTCACCACCGGACAGCTATGGCTACACCTTC. Translating it yields CASSPPDSYGYTF. The chain combines TRBV18 with TRBJ1-2, with TRBD1 as a possible D gene (6 bases). CDR3 length: 13 amino acids. The ends were cut back, 0 bases at V and 4 bases at J, with 6 bases in the middle. From germline, CDR1 is KGHSH and CDR2 LQKENI. Filled out from reference TRBV18 and TRBJ1-2, the complete variable domain reads NAGVMQNPRHLVRRRGQEARLRCSPMKGHSHVYWYRQLPEEGLKFMVYLQKENIIDESGMPKERFSAEFPKEGPSILRIQQVVRGDSAAYFCASSPPDSYGYTFGSGTRLTVV.

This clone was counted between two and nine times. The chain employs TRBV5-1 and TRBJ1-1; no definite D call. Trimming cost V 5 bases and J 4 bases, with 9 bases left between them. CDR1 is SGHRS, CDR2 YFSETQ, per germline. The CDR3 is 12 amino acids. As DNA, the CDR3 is TGCGCCAGCAGAGAGGTTGGCACTGAAGCTTTCTTT. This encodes CASREVGTEAFF.

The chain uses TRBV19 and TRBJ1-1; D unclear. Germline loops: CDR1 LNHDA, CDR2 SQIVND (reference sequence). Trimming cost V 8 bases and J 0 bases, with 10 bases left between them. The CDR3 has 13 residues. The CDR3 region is CASAADLNTEAFF. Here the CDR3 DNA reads TGTGCCAGTGCAGCGGATTTGAACACTGAAGCTTTCTTT.

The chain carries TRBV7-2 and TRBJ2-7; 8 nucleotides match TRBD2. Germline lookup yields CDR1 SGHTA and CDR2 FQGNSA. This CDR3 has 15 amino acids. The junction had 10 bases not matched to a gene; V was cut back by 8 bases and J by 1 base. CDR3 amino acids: CASSLAGQRSYEQYF. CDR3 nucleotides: TGTGCCAGCTCCCTAGCGGGCCAGCGGTCCTACGAGCAGTACTTC.

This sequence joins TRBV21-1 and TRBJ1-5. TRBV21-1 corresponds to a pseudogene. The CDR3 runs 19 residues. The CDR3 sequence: CASSPFVERSGYSNQPQHF. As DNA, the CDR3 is TGTGCCAGCAGCCCTTTCGTAGAGAGATCTGGTTATAGCAATCAGCCCCAGCATTTT.

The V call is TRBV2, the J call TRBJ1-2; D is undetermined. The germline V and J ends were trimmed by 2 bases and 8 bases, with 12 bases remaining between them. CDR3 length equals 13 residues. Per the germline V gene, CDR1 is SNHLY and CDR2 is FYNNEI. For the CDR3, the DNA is TGTGCCAGCAGTGAATCCTTGCCGGGCGGCTACACCTTC. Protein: CASSESLPGGYTF.

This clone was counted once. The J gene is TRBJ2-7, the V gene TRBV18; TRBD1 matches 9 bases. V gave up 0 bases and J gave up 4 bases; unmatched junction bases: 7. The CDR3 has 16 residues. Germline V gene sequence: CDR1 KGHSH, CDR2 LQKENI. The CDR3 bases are TGTGCCAGCTCACCACCCATTGGGACAGGGACTTACGAGCAGTACTTC. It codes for CASSPPIGTGTYEQYF.

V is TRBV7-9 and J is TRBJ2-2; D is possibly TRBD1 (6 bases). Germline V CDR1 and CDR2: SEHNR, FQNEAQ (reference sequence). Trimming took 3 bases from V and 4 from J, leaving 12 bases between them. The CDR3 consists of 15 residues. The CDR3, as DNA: TGTGCCAGCAGCTTGAGACAGGCGGGCACCGGGGAGCTGTTTTTT. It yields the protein CASSLRQAGTGELFF.

CDR3 region: CASSPGLAGEETQYF. CDR3 coding DNA: TGTGCCAGCAGCCCGGGACTAGCGGGGGAAGAGACCCAGTACTTC. J is TRBJ2-5 and V is TRBV5-6; 14 bases are a match to TRBD2. This CDR3 comprises 15 residues. Per germline, CDR1 SGHDT and CDR2 YYEEEE. The junction had 2 bases not matched to a gene; V was cut back by 4 bases and J by 3 bases.

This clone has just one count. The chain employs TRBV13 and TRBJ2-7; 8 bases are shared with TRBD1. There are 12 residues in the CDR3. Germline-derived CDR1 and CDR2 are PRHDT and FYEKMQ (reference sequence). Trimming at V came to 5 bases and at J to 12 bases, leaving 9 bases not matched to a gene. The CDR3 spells CASSHGQGERYF. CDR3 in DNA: TGTGCCAGCAGCCACGGACAGGGAGAACGGTACTTC.

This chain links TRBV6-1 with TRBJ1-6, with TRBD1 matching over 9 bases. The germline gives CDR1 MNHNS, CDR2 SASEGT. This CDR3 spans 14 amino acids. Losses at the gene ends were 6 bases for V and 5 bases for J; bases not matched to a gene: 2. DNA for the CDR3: TGTGCCAGCAGCCGGGACAGGGATAATTCACCCCTCCACTTT. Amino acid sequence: CASSRDRDNSPLHF.

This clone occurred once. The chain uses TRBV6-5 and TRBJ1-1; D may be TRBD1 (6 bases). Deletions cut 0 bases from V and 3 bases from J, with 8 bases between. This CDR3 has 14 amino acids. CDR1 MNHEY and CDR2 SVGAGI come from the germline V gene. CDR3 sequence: CASSYSNRDTEAFF. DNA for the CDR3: TGTGCCAGCAGTTACTCGAACAGGGACACTGAAGCTTTCTTT.

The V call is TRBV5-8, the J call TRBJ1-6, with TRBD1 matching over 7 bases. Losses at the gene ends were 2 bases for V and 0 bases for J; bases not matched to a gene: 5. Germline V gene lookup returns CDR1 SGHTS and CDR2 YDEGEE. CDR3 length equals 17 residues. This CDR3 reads CASSLTGASSYNSPLHF. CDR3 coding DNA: TGTGCCAGCAGCTTAACAGGGGCTAGCTCCTATAATTCACCCCTCCACTTT.

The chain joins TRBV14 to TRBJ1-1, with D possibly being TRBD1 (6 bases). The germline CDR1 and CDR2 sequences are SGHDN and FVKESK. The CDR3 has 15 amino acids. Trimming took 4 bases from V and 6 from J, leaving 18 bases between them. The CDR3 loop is CASSLNTGTISEAFF. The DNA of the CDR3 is TGTGCCAGCAGCCTAAATACCGGGACAATATCTGAAGCTTTCTTT.

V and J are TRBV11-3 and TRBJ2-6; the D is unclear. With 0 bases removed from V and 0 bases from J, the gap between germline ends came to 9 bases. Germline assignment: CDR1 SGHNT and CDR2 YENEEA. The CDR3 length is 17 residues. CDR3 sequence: CASSLDALISGANVLTF. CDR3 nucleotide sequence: TGTGCCAGCAGCTTAGACGCCTTAATCTCTGGGGCCAACGTCCTGACTTTC.